What follows are 27 T cell receptor beta chains derived from one specimen sequenced in a study of blood T cell repertoires in COVID-19. Clones were read by immunoSEQ multiplex PCR, and TCRdb kept only the in-frame ones, dropping some. This table has approximately 490,000 clones, approximately 86% appearing once. Sequencing was carried out using PBMCs or T cells enriched from blood (not recorded which). All receptors come from a woman aged 18-30 years who had recovered from COVID-19.

The chain links TRBV27 to TRBJ1-4; 10 nucleotides align to TRBD1. The CDR3 contains 14 residues. Unmatched junction bases numbered 3, after V lost 5 bases and J lost 6 bases. The germline V gene encodes CDR1 MNHEY and CDR2 SMNVEV (reference sequence). CDR3 loop: CASSPDRGHEKLFF. In nucleotides, the CDR3 is TGTGCCAGCAGTCCCGACAGGGGGCATGAAAAACTGTTTTTT. Together with reference TRBV27 and TRBJ1-4, the CDR3 gives the full variable domain: EAQVTQNPRYLITVTGKKLTVTCSQNMNHEYMSWYRQDPGLGLRQIYYSMNVEVTDKGDVPEGYKVSRKEKRNFPLILESPSPNQTSLYFCASSPDRGHEKLFFGSGTQLSVL.

The chain has TRBV6-5 and TRBJ1-2, with 9 bases identical to TRBD1. The germline V gene has CDR1 MNHEY and CDR2 SVGAGI. Losses at the gene ends were 1 base for V and 8 bases for J; bases not matched to a gene: 2. The CDR3 is made up of 13 amino acids. As DNA, the CDR3 is TGTGCCAGCAGTTACTGGACAGGGGACGGCTACACCTTC. This codes for CASSYWTGDGYTF.

The CDR3 region has the DNA TGTGCCAGCAGCTTAGGGGGGCTGGGAGAGCAGTACTTC. Protein sequence: CASSLGGLGEQYF. The genes are TRBV11-3 and TRBJ2-7, with D perhaps matching TRBD1 (6 bases). Between the trimmed V and J ends, which lost 1 base and 7 bases, there was a span of 11 bases. The CDR3 has 13 amino acids. Germline assignment: CDR1 SGHNT and CDR2 YENEEA.

This clone has only one observation. CDR3 DNA sequence: TGTGCCAGTAGTGAGGACACCCGCAATCAGCCCCAGCATTTT. This gives the protein CASSEDTRNQPQHF. The chain is built from TRBV19 and TRBJ1-5; weak D call: TRBD1 (5 bases). This CDR3 has 14 residues. Germline V gives CDR1 LNHDA, CDR2 SQIVND (reference sequence). The V and J ends lost 5 bases and 2 bases respectively, with 10 bases between them.

The table lists this clone with a few counts. The rearrangement joins TRBV5-4 to TRBJ1-6, with 9 nucleotides matching TRBD1. The CDR3 covers 15 residues. From germline, CDR1 is SGHNT and CDR2 YYREEE (reference sequence). V dropped 3 bases and J dropped 8; count of bases not matched to a gene: 6. The CDR3 here is CASSSSTGGHSPLHF. The CDR3 DNA reads as TGTGCCAGCAGCTCCTCGACAGGGGGGCATTCACCCCTCCACTTT.

Regarding this clone: Other nucleotide sequences from this sample produce the same CDR3. This chain uses TRBV5-1 with TRBJ2-5; 12 bases align to TRBD2. Germline CDR1 SGHRS, CDR2 YFSETQ. CDR3 size: 17 residues. With V trimmed by 0 bases and J by 2 bases, 5 bases remained unmatched. CDR3 sequence reads: CASSLAPTSGGQETQYF. DNA of the CDR3: TGCGCCAGCAGCTTGGCTCCGACTAGCGGGGGACAAGAGACCCAGTACTTC.

The V call is TRBV7-8, the J call TRBJ2-1; D uncertain. Germline CDR1 reads SGHVS; CDR2 reads FQNEAQ. With 0 bases removed from V and 9 bases from J, the gap between germline ends came to 9 bases. The CDR3 contains 13 residues. The CDR3 loop is CASSLAVVSEQFF. In DNA, the CDR3 is TGTGCCAGCAGCTTAGCCGTAGTGAGTGAGCAGTTCTTC.

The chain recombines TRBV10-3 with TRBJ1-2; D is perhaps TRBD1 (5 bases). V lost 8 bases to trimming and J lost 5 bases, with 15 bases between them. This CDR3 contains 13 residues. The V gene's germline CDR1 is ENHRY and CDR2 SYGVKD. CDR3 sequence (DNA): TGTGCCATCGGGGGAGCGGGCCTTTATGGCTACACCTTC. Protein product: CAIGGAGLYGYTF.

The rearrangement uses TRBV13 and TRBJ2-3, with 8 bases matching TRBD2. This CDR3 region has 17 residues. Losses at the gene ends were 3 bases for V and 2 bases for J; bases not matched to a gene: 10. Germline CDR1 PRHDT, CDR2 FYEKMQ (reference sequence). CDR3 protein: CASSLRTAGALTDTQYF. The DNA of the CDR3 is TGTGCCAGCAGCTTGCGAACAGCGGGGGCACTCACAGATACGCAGTATTTT.

In nucleotides, the CDR3 is TGTGCCAGCTCACCCCGGGGGGACACTGAAGCTTTCTTT. Encoded protein: CASSPRGDTEAFF. The V call is TRBV18, the J call TRBJ1-1; TRBD1 is a possible D gene (5 bases). V lost 3 bases and J lost 3, with 8 bases in between. The CDR3 is 13 amino acids. Per germline, CDR1 KGHSH and CDR2 LQKENI. Combining the CDR3 with reference TRBV18 and TRBJ1-1 gives the whole variable domain NAGVMQNPRHLVRRRGQEARLRCSPMKGHSHVYWYRQLPEEGLKFMVYLQKENIIDESGMPKERFSAEFPKEGPSILRIQQVVRGDSAAYFCASSPRGDTEAFFGQGTRLTVV.

The CDR3 region has the DNA TGTGCCAGCAGCTTTGCAGGGATTGGCTCCTACGAGCAGTACTTC. Translation: CASSFAGIGSYEQYF. The J gene is TRBJ2-7, the V gene TRBV5-6, with D perhaps TRBD1 (5 bases). The germline V gene has CDR1 SGHDT and CDR2 YYEEEE. This CDR3 spans 15 amino acids. V gave up 2 bases and J gave up 0 bases, with 12 bases separating them.

This clone was observed a single time. The CDR3 bases are TGTGCCATCGGCGTGCGGGCCGGGGAGCTGTTTTTT. Amino acid sequence: CAIGVRAGELFF. The rearrangement joins TRBV10-3 to TRBJ2-2; tentatively, D is TRBD2 (5 bases). CDR1 is ENHRY, CDR2 SYGVKD, per germline. V was cut by 8 bases and J by 6 bases, with 10 bases left in between. The CDR3 contains 12 residues.

The gene calls are TRBV19 and TRBJ2-3; 9 bases fit TRBD2. The germline CDR1 and CDR2 sequences are LNHDA and SQIVND (reference sequence). The CDR3 extends over 15 amino acids. The junction had 0 bases not matched to a gene; V was cut back by 1 base and J by 1 base. The CDR3 sequence is CASSIASGGTDTQYF. CDR3 coding DNA: TGTGCCAGTAGTATAGCTAGCGGGGGCACAGATACGCAGTATTTT.

The J gene is TRBJ1-6, the V gene TRBV7-2, with a tentative D call TRBD1 (5 bases). CDR3 size: 14 residues. Germline V CDR1 and CDR2: SGHTA, FQGNSA. V lost 2 bases, J lost 13 bases, and 15 bases lay in between. The CDR3 DNA sequence: TGTGCCAGCAGCTTATCCAGGGCACAGGCGCCCCTCCACTTT. It specifies CASSLSRAQAPLHF.

The rearrangement uses TRBV6-6 and TRBJ2-7; D might be TRBD1 (6 bases). V was shortened by 6 bases and J by 0 bases, with 15 bases between the two germline ends. From germline, CDR1 is MNHNY and CDR2 SVGAGI (reference sequence). The CDR3 runs 15 residues. The DNA of the CDR3 is TGTGCCAGCAGCCCCGGGACAAGGAGCTCCTACGAGCAGTACTTC. Residues: CASSPGTRSSYEQYF.

This chain links TRBV21-1 with TRBJ2-2; the tabulated D call, TRBD2, remains unverified against the DNA. TRBV21-1 is marked as a pseudogene. The CDR3 has 16 amino acids. The CDR3 DNA reads TGTGCCAGCAGCAAAGCCCCTAGCGGGAGCCCCGGGGAGCTGTTTTTT. Encoded protein: CASSKAPSGSPGELFF.

The chain combines TRBV30 with TRBJ2-7; possibly TRBD1 for D (5 bases). CDR3 size: 12 residues. Per germline, CDR1 GTSNPN and CDR2 SVGIG (reference sequence). CDR3 in DNA: TGTGCATGCAGGGCTAGCTCCTACGAGCAGTACTTC. Translating it yields CACRASSYEQYF.

The V gene is TRBV6-1, the J gene TRBJ1-4; D possibly corresponds to TRBD1 (5 bases). The germline V gene has CDR1 MNHNS and CDR2 SASEGT. Trimming took off 2 bases at V and 5 bases at J, with 15 bases between the two ends. This CDR3 is built from 16 residues. The CDR3 reads CASSETSGPLNEKLFF. The CDR3 nucleotides read TGTGCCAGCAGTGAAACATCAGGGCCCCTAAATGAAAAACTGTTTTTT.

This chain connects TRBV28 to TRBJ2-5; 7 bases map to TRBD2. This CDR3 contains 13 residues. The V and J ends lost 6 bases and 9 bases, in that order; junction bases with no gene match: 10. Per germline, CDR1 MDHEN and CDR2 SYDVKM. In nucleotides, the CDR3 is TGTGCCAGCAGGGTTAGCGGGCCGGGGGCCCAGTACTTC. This codes for CASRVSGPGAQYF.

This chain uses TRBV6-6 with TRBJ1-5, with 9 positions matching TRBD1. The trim removed 7 bases at V and 7 bases at J, leaving 8 bases unmatched. Germline CDR1 reads MNHNY; CDR2 reads SVGAGI (reference sequence). CDR3 length equals 14 residues. CDR3 sequence reads: CASTAWDREQPQHF. The CDR3 DNA reads TGTGCCAGCACCGCTTGGGACAGGGAGCAGCCCCAGCATTTT.

This clone was counted a few times. The chain carries TRBV30 and TRBJ1-5; 7 bases agree with TRBD1. Germline V CDR1 and CDR2: GTSNPN, SVGIG (reference sequence). This CDR3 contains 13 residues. Trimming removed 0 bases from V and 7 bases from J; junction bases left unmatched: 3. The CDR3 sequence: CAWSVRGEQPQHF. For the CDR3, the DNA is TGTGCCTGGAGTGTCAGGGGGGAGCAGCCCCAGCATTTT. The full variable domain, with the rest looked up from reference TRBV30 and TRBJ1-5, is SQTIHQWPATLVQPVGSPLSLECTVEGTSNPNLYWYRQAAGRGLQLLFYSVGIGQISSEVPQNLSASRPQDRQFILSSKKLLLSDSGFYLCAWSVRGEQPQHFGDGTRLSIL.

The V and J genes are TRBV27 and TRBJ1-6; TRBD1 might be the D (5 bases). Germline V lookup: CDR1 MNHEY, CDR2 SMNVEV (reference sequence). Trimming took off 2 bases at V and 2 bases at J, with 7 bases between the two ends. This CDR3 has 15 residues. CDR3 region: CASSLRGPYNSPLHF. The CDR3 bases are TGTGCCAGCAGTTTAAGGGGTCCCTATAATTCACCCCTCCACTTT.

V usage is TRBV3-1 (or the pseudogene TRBV3-2) and J usage is TRBJ2-2, with D tentatively TRBD2 (6 bases). CDR1 and CDR2 from the germline V gene are LGHDT and YNNKEL (reference sequence). Trimming pared 4 bases from V and 4 bases from J, leaving 13 bases between. The CDR3 consists of 15 residues. The CDR3 here is CASSLGGLGTGELFF. The DNA for the CDR3 is TGTGCCAGCAGCCTGGGGGGTTTGGGCACCGGGGAGCTGTTTTTT.

V is TRBV7-2 and J is TRBJ1-3, with D uncertain. V lost 3 bases and J lost 4, with 10 bases in between. Germline CDR1 is SGHTA and CDR2 is FQGNSA. The CDR3 totals 14 residues. The CDR3 DNA reads as TGTGCCAGCAGCTTCCCCGAGTTGGGAAACACCATATATTTT. This codes for CASSFPELGNTIYF.

Worth noting for this clone: The identical CDR3 is also encoded by other nucleotide sequences in the sample. V usage is TRBV7-2 and J usage is TRBJ1-5; 7 bases align to TRBD1. CDR1 SGHTA and CDR2 FQGNSA come from the germline V gene. The CDR3 extends over 14 amino acids. J lost 6 bases, V lost 5 bases, and 7 bases had no gene match. The CDR3 DNA sequence: TGTGCCAGCAGCGACGTAGGGGGCCCTCAGCCCCAGCATTTT. It codes for CASSDVGGPQPQHF.

The chain carries TRBV28 and TRBJ2-7; 7 bases fit TRBD1. The J segment lost 7 bases and the V segment lost 3 bases, leaving 12 bases of the junction unmatched. This CDR3 contains 15 residues. Germline V gene data show CDR1 as MDHEN and CDR2 as SYDVKM. DNA for the CDR3: TGTGCCAGCAGTTTTACCCCTCCGACAGGGCGGGAGCAGTACTTC. This sequence encodes CASSFTPPTGREQYF.

The chain joins TRBV5-5 to TRBJ1-5; a possible D gene is TRBD1 (6 bases). CDR3 length equals 14 residues. The germline V gene has CDR1 SGHKS and CDR2 YYEKEE (reference sequence). V dropped 5 bases and J dropped 4 bases, with 13 bases sitting between them. CDR3 bases: TGTGCCAGCAGTTCGAGGGACAATAATCAGCCCCAGCATTTT. Residues: CASSSRDNNQPQHF.